This TCR beta chain originates from a study of human T cells and chemical hapten exposure. It was from unfractionated whole blood that total RNA was extracted. As originally analysed: Ranging from roughly 23,224 to 690,600, TCR counts per sample had a median value of approximately 99,000. TCRdb called the 5' RACE reads again in MiXCR, with one record for every CDR3 protein. It is TCRdb's table, rather than the study itself, that gives the V and J calls and clone size. Of 100,000 to 120,000 distinct CDR3 sequences in the sample, 15% to 20% are singletons; the top ten hold roughly 3.1%. Trimming stripped 2 bases from V and 9 bases from J, with 14 bases between. Germline-derived CDR1 and CDR2 are MNHEY and SMNVEV (reference sequence). The CDR3 contains 14 residues.

The sequence derives from a human donor in good health. The rearrangement joins TRBV27 to TRBJ2-1, with a possible D match to TRBD1 (5 bases). CDR3 sequence reads: CASSLNEIRGEQFF. CDR3 nucleotide sequence: TGTGCCAGCAGTTTAAATGAGATAAGGGGTGAGCAGTTCTTC.